This T cell receptor (beta chain) was sequenced in a study of T cell responses to AZD1222 COVID-19 vaccine. General observations from the study: The donor group comprised mostly white British people and more females; the analysis possibly underestimated clonal diversity.

On this clone itself: Its specificity is not known.

The CDR3 totals 13 residues. V gave up 5 bases and J gave up 4 bases, with 11 bases separating them. Germline V gene lookup returns CDR1 SGHVS and CDR2 FQNEAQ. The assay was immunoSEQ multiplex PCR, and TCRdb's table has in-frame clones only and misses some. The sample includes more than 150,000 clones, roughly 88% of them seen just once. The chain links TRBV7-8 to TRBJ1-2; unclear D gene. The clonotype comes from an adult in good health. The sample in question was peripheral blood, obtained on day 0 of AZD1222 vaccination. DNA of the CDR3: TGTGCCAGCAGCCTGCCTGTAGGCTATGGCTACACCTTC. This sequence encodes CASSLPVGYGYTF.